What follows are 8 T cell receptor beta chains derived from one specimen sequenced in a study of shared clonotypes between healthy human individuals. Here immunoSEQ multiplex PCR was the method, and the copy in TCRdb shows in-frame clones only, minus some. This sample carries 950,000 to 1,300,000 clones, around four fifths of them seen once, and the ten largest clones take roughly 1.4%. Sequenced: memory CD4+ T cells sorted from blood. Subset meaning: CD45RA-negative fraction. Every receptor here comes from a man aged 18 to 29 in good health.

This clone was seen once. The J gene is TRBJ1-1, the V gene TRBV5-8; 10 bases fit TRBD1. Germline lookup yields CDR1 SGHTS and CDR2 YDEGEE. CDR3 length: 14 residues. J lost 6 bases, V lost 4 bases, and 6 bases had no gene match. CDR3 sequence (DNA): TGTGCCAGCAGCAAGGGACAGGGGCTGGCTGAAGCTTTCTTT. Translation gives CASSKGQGLAEAFF.

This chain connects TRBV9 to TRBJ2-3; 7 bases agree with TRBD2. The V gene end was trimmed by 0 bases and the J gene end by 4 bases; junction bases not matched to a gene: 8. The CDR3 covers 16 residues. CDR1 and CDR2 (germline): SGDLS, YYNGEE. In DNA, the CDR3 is TGTGCCAGCAGCGTAGCTGGCGGGAGAGGCCCAGATACGCAGTATTTT. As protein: CASSVAGGRGPDTQYF.

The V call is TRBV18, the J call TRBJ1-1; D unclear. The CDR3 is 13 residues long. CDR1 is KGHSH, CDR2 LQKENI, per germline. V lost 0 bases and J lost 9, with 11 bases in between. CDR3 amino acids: CASSPPERVKAFF. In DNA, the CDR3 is TGTGCCAGCTCACCACCGGAAAGGGTTAAAGCTTTCTTT.

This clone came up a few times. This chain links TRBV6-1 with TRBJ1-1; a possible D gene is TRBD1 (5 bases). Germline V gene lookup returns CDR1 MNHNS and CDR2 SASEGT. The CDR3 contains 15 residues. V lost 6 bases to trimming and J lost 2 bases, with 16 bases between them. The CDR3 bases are TGTGCCAGCAGGGAAAGGGGCAGGCCTAACACTGAAGCTTTCTTT. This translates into CASRERGRPNTEAFF.

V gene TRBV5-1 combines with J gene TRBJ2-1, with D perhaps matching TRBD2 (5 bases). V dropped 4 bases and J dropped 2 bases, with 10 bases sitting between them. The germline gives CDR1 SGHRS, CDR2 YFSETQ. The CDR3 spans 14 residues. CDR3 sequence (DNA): TGCGCCAGCAGCCGGGATAGCCCCTACAATGAGCAGTTCTTC. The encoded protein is CASSRDSPYNEQFF.

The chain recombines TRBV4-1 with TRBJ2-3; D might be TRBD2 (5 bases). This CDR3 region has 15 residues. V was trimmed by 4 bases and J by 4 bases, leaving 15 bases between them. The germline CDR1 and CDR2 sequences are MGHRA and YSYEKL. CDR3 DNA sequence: TGCGCCAGCAGCCGAGCCGTAGGAGCGGCAGATACGCAGTATTTT. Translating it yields CASSRAVGAADTQYF.

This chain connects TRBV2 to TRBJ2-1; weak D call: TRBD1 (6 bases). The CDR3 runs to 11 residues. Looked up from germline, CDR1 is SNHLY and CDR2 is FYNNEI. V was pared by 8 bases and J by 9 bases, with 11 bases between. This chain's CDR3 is CASHRVGEQFF. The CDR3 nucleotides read TGTGCCAGCCACAGGGTGGGTGAGCAGTTCTTC. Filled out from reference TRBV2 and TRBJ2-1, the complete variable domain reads EPEVTQTPSHQVTQMGQEVILRCVPISNHLYFYWYRQILGQKVEFLVSFYNNEISEKSEIFDDQFSVERPDGSNFTLKIRSTKLEDSAMYFCASHRVGEQFFGPGTRLTVL.

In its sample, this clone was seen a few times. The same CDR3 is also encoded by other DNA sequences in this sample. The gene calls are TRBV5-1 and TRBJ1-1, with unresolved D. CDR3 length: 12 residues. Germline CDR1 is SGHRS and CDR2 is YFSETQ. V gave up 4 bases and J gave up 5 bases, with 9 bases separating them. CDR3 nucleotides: TGCGCCAGCAGCCCCAGAGGTACTGAAGCTTTCTTT. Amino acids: CASSPRGTEAFF.